The 15 T cell receptor beta chains in this list originate from one sample, sequenced in a study of cytomegalovirus exposure and HLA in healthy donors (dated by TCRdb to about 2017). Library construction relied on the immunoSEQ multiplex PCR assay. A mixture of 60 forward primers for TCR Vbeta segments and 13 reverse primers for TCR Jbeta segments was used in the multiplex PCR. In its TCRdb copy, this immuneACCESS table keeps in-frame sequences only and misses some clones. Where compared with another copy, unresolved V genes explain less than half of these, and the others have no known cause. The sample table holds approximately 52,000 clones, of which roughly 70% were seen once. Clones ranked in the top ten supply approximately 30% of the sample. Sequenced input: PBMCs. These receptor sequences come from a man aged 40-49 years in good health and CMV-seropositive.

The chain carries TRBV5-1 and TRBJ2-5; D call uncertain. CDR1 SGHRS and CDR2 YFSETQ come from the germline V gene. V lost 3 bases and J 7 bases, leaving 7 bases between the germline ends. This CDR3 has 11 amino acids. CDR3: CASSWLGTQYF. CDR3 sequence (DNA): TGCGCCAGCAGCTGGCTAGGGACCCAGTACTTC.

This clone was counted between two and nine times. The rearrangement joins TRBV6-6 to TRBJ2-2; 9 bases align to TRBD1. Germline V gene lookup returns CDR1 MNHNY and CDR2 SVGAGI (reference sequence). This CDR3 is 14 amino acids long. J was trimmed by 5 bases and V by 6 bases; bases with no gene match: 4. The CDR3 DNA is TGTGCCAGCAGGCCCGGGACAGGGACCGGGGAGCTGTTTTTT. It is translated as CASRPGTGTGELFF.

The chain uses TRBV5-1 and TRBJ2-7; TRBD1 is a possible D gene (5 bases). Germline-derived CDR1 and CDR2 are SGHRS and YFSETQ. Trimming took 3 bases from V and 1 from J, leaving 14 bases between them. The CDR3 spans 15 residues. The CDR3 DNA reads TGCGCCAGCAGCTCCGATAGGGGTGGGTCCTACGAGCAGTACTTC. It encodes CASSSDRGGSYEQYF.

This sequence joins TRBV6-5 and TRBJ1-1; TRBD1 might be the D (6 bases). The CDR3 spans 15 residues. Trimming left V 4 bases short and J 1 base short, with 13 bases between. Per the germline V gene, CDR1 is MNHEY and CDR2 is SVGAGI. The CDR3 reads CASSSLEQGNTEAFF. The CDR3 DNA sequence: TGTGCCAGCAGTTCCTTAGAACAGGGGAACACTGAAGCTTTCTTT.

This clone turned up a few times. The rearrangement joins TRBV4-2 to TRBJ1-4, with 7 bases matching TRBD1. The CDR3 runs 15 residues. The V and J ends lost 1 base and 8 bases, in that order; junction bases with no gene match: 7. Germline V gene data show CDR1 as LGHNA and CDR2 as YNFKEQ. CDR3 nucleotides: TGTGCCAGCAGCCAAGCAACAGGGGAGGACGAAAAACTGTTTTTT. Protein product: CASSQATGEDEKLFF.

This chain links TRBV2 with TRBJ2-1; D is possibly TRBD1 (5 bases). V lost 5 bases and J 10 bases, leaving 15 bases between the germline ends. The CDR3 has 13 amino acids. In germline, CDR1 is SNHLY, CDR2 FYNNEI. This CDR3 reads CASSLDGQWEQFF. DNA for the CDR3: TGTGCCAGCAGTCTAGACGGACAATGGGAGCAGTTCTTC.

The chain couples TRBV7-2 to TRBJ1-2; D unresolved. Germline CDR1 and CDR2: SGHTA and FQGNSA. The germline V and J ends were trimmed by 2 bases and 2 bases, with 6 bases remaining between them. The CDR3 loop spans 13 amino acids. DNA of the CDR3: TGTGCCAGCAGCTTATCCAGGAACTATGGCTACACCTTC. This translates into CASSLSRNYGYTF.

The rearrangement joins TRBV12-5 to TRBJ2-2; 7 bases map to TRBD2. The CDR3 runs to 18 residues. Germline V CDR1 and CDR2: LGHNT, FRNRAP. The J segment lost 3 bases and the V segment lost 2 bases, leaving 12 bases of the junction unmatched. CDR3 in DNA: TGTGCTAGTGGTTTGCGGGCAGCGGGGCTTATGGACACCGGGGAGCTGTTTTTT. Translation: CASGLRAAGLMDTGELFF.

This sequence joins TRBV9 and TRBJ1-4; a possible D gene is TRBD1 (6 bases). V was cut by 4 bases and J by 4 bases, with 11 bases left in between. This CDR3 contains 14 residues. Per the germline V gene, CDR1 is SGDLS and CDR2 is YYNGEE. CDR3 nucleotides: TGTGCCAGCAGCCCTCGGACAGTTAATGAAAAACTGTTTTTT. Encoded protein: CASSPRTVNEKLFF.

Turning to this clone: One end of the junction does not line up with germline, which may come from a read error. The J gene is TRBJ2-7, the V gene TRBV7-9, with 8 bases aligning to TRBD1. The CDR3 runs to 12 residues. Germline V gene data show CDR1 as SEHNR and CDR2 as FQNEAQ (reference sequence). This chain's CDR3 is CSSSFAGQGSDF. The CDR3 DNA reads TGTTCCAGCAGCTTCGCCGGACAGGGATCCGACTTC.

The chain recombines TRBV15 with TRBJ1-1; D uncertain. The CDR3 consists of 13 residues. From germline, CDR1 is LNHNV and CDR2 YYDKDF (reference sequence). The V end lost 0 bases, the J end lost 10 bases, and 12 bases lay between the germline ends. This CDR3 is CATSRDLGPGAFF. The DNA of the CDR3 is TGTGCCACCAGCAGAGATCTCGGTCCCGGAGCTTTCTTT.

This chain connects TRBV6-5 to TRBJ2-1, with unresolved D. The ends were cut back, 8 bases at V and 0 bases at J, with 8 bases in the middle. Germline V gene data show CDR1 as MNHEY and CDR2 as SVGAGI. CDR3 length: 13 residues. The chain's CDR3 is CASSRSSYNEQFF. The CDR3 DNA reads as TGTGCCAGCTCCAGGTCCTCCTACAATGAGCAGTTCTTC.

This clone was detected only a few times. The V gene is TRBV5-5, the J gene TRBJ1-6; D gene ambiguous. The CDR3 consists of 13 residues. In germline, CDR1 is SGHKS, CDR2 YYEKEE (reference sequence). V lost 1 base to trimming and J lost 5 bases, with 4 bases between them. The CDR3 is CASSLLDNSPLHF. Here the CDR3 DNA reads TGTGCCAGCAGCTTGTTAGATAATTCACCCCTCCACTTT.

This clone was seen more than once but under ten times. The V and J genes are TRBV25-1 and TRBJ2-3; TRBD2 matches 9 bases. The CDR3 has 18 residues. Germline-derived CDR1 and CDR2 are MGHDK and SYGVNS. The ends lost 1 base at V and 3 bases at J; junction bases unmatched: 11. CDR3 bases: TGTGCCAGCAGTGAATCGTGGATAGCGGGGGTGAGGACAGATACGCAGTATTTT. The encoded protein is CASSESWIAGVRTDTQYF.

This clone was recorded a few times. The chain has TRBV6-5 and TRBJ2-3, with 9 bases matching TRBD2. CDR3 length: 15 amino acids. Trimming cost V 2 bases and J 4 bases; bases outside gene matches: 4. The germline gives CDR1 MNHEY, CDR2 SVGAGI. The CDR3 DNA follows: TGTGCCAGCAGTTACGCGGGGGGGCAGGCAGATACGCAGTATTTT. Its protein is CASSYAGGQADTQYF.